The 28 T cell receptor beta chains listed next were all sequenced from one sample in a study of identical twins. Each CDR3 protein is one row after TCRdb ran MiXCR on the 5' RACE reads. The table lists about 720,000 distinct CDR3 sequences, over 8.5% of them singletons. A further study also used this sample, focusing on yellow fever vaccine responses in identical twins.

Input material: PBMCs. Receptor source: a woman between 18 and 29 years old in good health.

The rearrangement links TRBV6-1 to TRBJ2-5, with D possibly being TRBD2 (7 bases). CDR3 length equals 15 residues. Germline loops: CDR1 MNHNS, CDR2 SASEGT. V was shortened by 4 bases and J by 0 bases, with 12 bases between the two germline ends. CDR3 DNA sequence: TGTGCCAGCAGTGGTCGGGGGGCGTACCAAGAGACCCAGTACTTC. It encodes CASSGRGAYQETQYF.

The sample holds a few counts of this clonotype. The CDR3 DNA is TGCAGTGCTAGGAGGTCCCTAGCGGGGGCCGAGCAGTACTTC. Translated, it gives CSARRSLAGAEQYF. The chain uses TRBV20-1 and TRBJ2-7; 10 bases agree with TRBD2. This CDR3 is built from 14 residues. Germline CDR1 DFQATT, CDR2 SNEGSKA (reference sequence). Unmatched junction bases numbered 8, after V lost 3 bases and J lost 6 bases.

This clonotype showed up many times. The rearrangement joins TRBV20-1 to TRBJ2-1; 8 bases match TRBD2. The CDR3 is 15 residues long. Per the germline V gene, CDR1 is DFQATT and CDR2 is SNEGSKA (reference sequence). Germline trimming cut 5 bases from V and 3 bases from J; bases unmatched to any gene: 9. The CDR3 region has the DNA TGCAGTGCTCGCCCTTTAGCGGGAAGCTACAATGAGCAGTTCTTC. Translated: CSARPLAGSYNEQFF.

This chain uses TRBV7-2 with TRBJ2-5, with TRBD1 as a possible D gene (6 bases). CDR1 is SGHTA, CDR2 FQGNSA, per germline. V lost 6 bases and J 2 bases, leaving 16 bases between the germline ends. The CDR3 spans 15 residues. The CDR3 sequence: CASRNTGLRQETQYF. CDR3 nucleotides: TGTGCCAGCAGAAATACAGGGTTAAGGCAAGAGACCCAGTACTTC.

The chain couples TRBV15 to TRBJ1-2, with 9 nucleotides matching TRBD1. Per germline, CDR1 LNHNV and CDR2 YYDKDF (reference sequence). V was clipped by 5 bases and J by 2 bases; unmatched bases: 12. CDR3 size: 17 residues. The CDR3 region has the DNA TGTGCCACCAGCCCAGACAGGGGGACGGGACCGAACTATGGCTACACCTTC. Protein sequence: CATSPDRGTGPNYGYTF. The full variable domain, with the rest looked up from reference TRBV15 and TRBJ1-2, is DAMVIQNPRYQVTQFGKPVTLSCSQTLNHNVMYWYQQKSSQAPKLLFHYYDKDFNNEADTPDNFQSRRPNTSFCFLDIRSPGLGDTAMYLCATSPDRGTGPNYGYTFGSGTRLTVV.

A few counts support this clonotype. The chain links TRBV7-9 to TRBJ1-5; D is undetermined. Germline lookup yields CDR1 SEHNR and CDR2 FQNEAQ (reference sequence). The CDR3 has 13 amino acids. Trimming cost V 1 base and J 6 bases, with 7 bases left between them. CDR3 region: CASSLDLFQPQHF. The CDR3 DNA sequence: TGTGCCAGCAGCTTAGATTTATTTCAGCCCCAGCATTTT.

This CDR3 reads CASSRGEGEQFF. The CDR3, as DNA: TGTGCCAGCAGCCGCGGGGAGGGTGAGCAGTTCTTC. The V and J genes are TRBV4-2 and TRBJ2-1; 7 bases align to TRBD2. In germline, CDR1 is LGHNA, CDR2 YNFKEQ. V lost 4 bases and J lost 9; bases outside the gene matches: 3. The length of the CDR3 is 12 residues.

The chain joins TRBV29-1 to TRBJ2-2; the D gene is possibly TRBD2 (6 bases). Germline lookup yields CDR1 SQVTM and CDR2 ANQGSEA. The germline V and J ends were trimmed by 6 bases and 7 bases, with 12 bases remaining between them. The CDR3 runs 12 residues. Here the CDR3 reads CSVAPGVGELFF. Here the CDR3 DNA reads TGCAGCGTGGCCCCGGGGGTCGGGGAGCTGTTTTTT.

As concerns this clonotype: A much larger clone is a single base away; this may be a read error. CDR3 nucleotide sequence: TGCGCCAGCAGCCAAGGTAGGGGAGCGGGACTTTTCTACGAGCAGTACTTC. Translated: CASSQGRGAGLFYEQYF. This sequence joins TRBV4-1 and TRBJ2-7; 7 bases map to TRBD2. The V and J ends lost 1 base and 3 bases, in that order; junction bases with no gene match: 12. CDR3 size: 17 residues. Germline lookup yields CDR1 MGHRA and CDR2 YSYEKL.

This clonotype has at least ten counts. The rearrangement links TRBV7-9 to TRBJ2-3; possibly TRBD1 for D (6 bases). The V gene lost 1 base and the J gene lost 0 bases, with 11 bases spanning the gap. The CDR3 consists of 16 residues. CDR1 and CDR2 from the germline V gene are SEHNR and FQNEAQ (reference sequence). The CDR3 protein is CASSLVAGVSTDTQYF. The CDR3 nucleotides read TGTGCCAGCAGCTTAGTAGCAGGGGTCAGCACAGATACGCAGTATTTT.

This clonotype appeared many times. The junction departs from germline at one end; a sequencing error may be responsible. The J gene is TRBJ2-2, the V gene TRBV20-1; 7 bases align to TRBD2. The CDR3 is made up of 15 amino acids. Germline V lookup: CDR1 DFQATT, CDR2 SNEGSKA (reference sequence). The CDR3 region is CSARAPGLNTRELFF. The CDR3 DNA follows: TGCAGTGCTAGAGCGCCGGGACTAAACACCCGGGAGCTGTTTTTT.

This clonotype has a handful of counts. V gene TRBV6-2 or TRBV6-3 combines with J gene TRBJ2-7; 7 bases align to TRBD2. Trimming at V came to 11 bases and at J to 0 bases, leaving 1 base not matched to a gene. The germline CDR1 and CDR2 sequences are MNHEY and SVGEGT. CDR3 length: 11 residues. The CDR3 sequence: CAGGSSYEQYF. CDR3 DNA sequence: TGTGCCGGCGGGAGCTCCTACGAGCAGTACTTC.

This clonotype was seen many times. The chain has TRBV20-1 and TRBJ2-1, with 7 bases identical to TRBD2. CDR1 DFQATT and CDR2 SNEGSKA come from the germline V gene (reference sequence). V lost 7 bases to trimming and J lost 13 bases; unmatched junction nucleotides: 10. This CDR3 is 11 amino acids long. CDR3 region: CSVKQRDSQFF. The CDR3 DNA sequence: TGCAGTGTTAAACAGCGGGATAGTCAGTTCTTC.

This clonotype was seen a few times. The genes are TRBV29-1 and TRBJ2-3; 8 bases map to TRBD1. The CDR3 consists of 14 residues. V was clipped by 6 bases and J by 1 base; unmatched bases: 6. Germline V gene sequence: CDR1 SQVTM, CDR2 ANQGSEA. The CDR3 DNA reads TGCAGCGTCGCCGGACAGGGAGGCACAGATACGCAGTATTTT. Translating it yields CSVAGQGGTDTQYF.

This clonotype was observed many times. The rearrangement joins TRBV20-1 to TRBJ1-5; the D gene is possibly TRBD1 (5 bases). Trimming stripped 4 bases from V and 4 bases from J, with 11 bases between. There are 13 residues in the CDR3. Germline V gene sequence: CDR1 DFQATT, CDR2 SNEGSKA (reference sequence). The CDR3 DNA is TGCAGTGCTACCGAGGGGACGAATCAGCCCCAGCATTTT. Protein sequence: CSATEGTNQPQHF.

V gene TRBV20-1 combines with J gene TRBJ2-7; D is possibly TRBD1 (6 bases). Trimming cost V 1 base and J 6 bases, with 10 bases left between them. CDR3 length equals 12 residues. Looked up from germline, CDR1 is DFQATT and CDR2 is SNEGSKA (reference sequence). For the CDR3, the DNA is TGCAGTGCTAGAGTTGAGGGGGTCGAGCAGTACTTC. This codes for CSARVEGVEQYF.

The J gene is TRBJ2-7, the V gene TRBV6-1, with 10 bases that match TRBD1. The CDR3 totals 16 residues. In germline, CDR1 is MNHNS, CDR2 SASEGT. Unmatched junction bases numbered 11, after V lost 3 bases and J lost 6 bases. In DNA, the CDR3 is TGTGCCAGCAGTGACCCGACAGGGGGCATAGTCGTCGAGCAGTACTTC. It is translated as CASSDPTGGIVVEQYF.

The genes are TRBV29-1 and TRBJ2-7, with TRBD2 matching over 10 bases. V shed 4 bases, J shed 4 bases, and the junction held 7 bases outside the gene matches. CDR1 SQVTM and CDR2 ANQGSEA come from the germline V gene. The CDR3 spans 14 residues. CDR3 in amino acids: CSVGLAGARYEQYF. The CDR3 coding sequence is TGCAGCGTTGGACTAGCGGGTGCCCGTTACGAGCAGTACTTC.

This clonotype was seen many times. V usage is TRBV5-1 and J usage is TRBJ2-7, with 7 bases aligning to TRBD2. The germline gives CDR1 SGHRS, CDR2 YFSETQ. V lost 1 base to trimming and J lost 5 bases; unmatched junction nucleotides: 9. There are 15 residues in the CDR3. In DNA, the CDR3 is TGCGCCAGCAGCTTGTCTGCAGGACTAGTAGACGAGCAGTACTTC. Translation gives CASSLSAGLVDEQYF.

The chain employs TRBV18 and TRBJ1-1, with D possibly matching TRBD1 (6 bases). The CDR3 is 15 residues long. With 4 bases removed from V and 10 bases from J, the gap between germline ends came to 22 bases. Germline V gene lookup returns CDR1 KGHSH and CDR2 LQKENI. The DNA of the CDR3 is TGTGCCAGCTCACAAAATCGGGGGGCTTTAGCTGGAGCTTTCTTT. It specifies CASSQNRGALAGAFF. The full variable domain, rest sourced from reference TRBV18 and TRBJ1-1, is NAGVMQNPRHLVRRRGQEARLRCSPMKGHSHVYWYRQLPEEGLKFMVYLQKENIIDESGMPKERFSAEFPKEGPSILRIQQVVRGDSAAYFCASSQNRGALAGAFFGQGTRLTVV.

Ten or more counts support this clonotype. The chain joins TRBV5-6 to TRBJ2-3; TRBD2 aligns across 8 bases. This CDR3 region has 18 residues. V shed 1 base and J 2 bases; nucleotides not matched to a gene: 12. Looked up from germline, CDR1 is SGHDT and CDR2 is YYEEEE. CDR3 in DNA: TGTGCCAGCAGCTTGTACACTAGCGGAACCACTTCCACAGATACGCAGTATTTT. Translated: CASSLYTSGTTSTDTQYF.

This clonotype was observed a handful of times. The genes are TRBV10-3 and TRBJ2-2; 7 positions match TRBD1. CDR3 length: 16 residues. The germline gives CDR1 ENHRY, CDR2 SYGVKD. Germline trimming cut 7 bases from V and 2 bases from J; bases unmatched to any gene: 10. CDR3 bases: TGTGCCATCACCCTACTAGGGGGCGGAAACACCGGGGAGCTGTTTTTT. As protein: CAITLLGGGNTGELFF.

This clonotype has more than one count but fewer than ten. The chain joins TRBV27 to TRBJ2-2; D unresolved. This CDR3 region has 15 residues. The germline gives CDR1 MNHEY, CDR2 SMNVEV (reference sequence). Trimming stripped 3 bases from V and 4 bases from J, with 12 bases between. CDR3 coding DNA: TGTGCCAGCAGTTTGTGGTCGGGCGGCACCGGGGAGCTGTTTTTT. It encodes CASSLWSGGTGELFF.

The table lists this clonotype with a few counts. The chain recombines TRBV10-3 with TRBJ2-7; 9 bases fit TRBD1. Germline-derived CDR1 and CDR2 are ENHRY and SYGVKD. This CDR3 is 16 amino acids long. V lost 0 bases to trimming and J lost 0 bases; unmatched junction nucleotides: 3. The CDR3 loop reads CAISESGTGFSYEQYF. The CDR3 DNA reads as TGTGCCATCAGTGAGTCGGGGACAGGGTTCTCCTACGAGCAGTACTTC.

The table lists this clonotype with many counts. This chain connects TRBV12-3 or TRBV12-4 to TRBJ2-7; 7 nucleotides line up with TRBD2. The CDR3 covers 15 residues. Trimming took 6 bases from V and 1 from J; bases not matched to a gene: 9. CDR3 nucleotides: TGTGCCAGCAGACAGAACCTCGGGGGGTCCTACGAGCAGTACTTC. Protein: CASRQNLGGSYEQYF.

The V gene is TRBV6-2 or TRBV6-3, the J gene TRBJ2-7; no firm D call. This CDR3 spans 14 amino acids. Germline CDR1 reads MNHEY; CDR2 reads SVGEGT. V was cut by 4 bases and J by 6 bases, with 16 bases left in between. Here the CDR3 DNA reads TGTGCCAGCAGTTCAGACGCTACCATCTCCGAGCAGTACTTC. Translated, it gives CASSSDATISEQYF.

This clonotype came up many times. V is TRBV7-2 and J is TRBJ2-1; D perhaps matches TRBD1 (6 bases). This CDR3 is built from 16 residues. Germline V CDR1 and CDR2: SGHTA, FQGNSA. The ends were cut back, 2 bases at V and 6 bases at J, with 17 bases in the middle. The CDR3 coding sequence is TGTGCCAGCAGCTTACAAATTACAGGGATTTTCAATGAGCAGTTCTTC. This translates into CASSLQITGIFNEQFF. Full variable domain (remainder filled in from reference TRBV7-2 and TRBJ2-1): GAGVSQSPSNKVTEKGKDVELRCDPISGHTALYWYRQSLGQGLEFLIYFQGNSAPDKSGLPSDRFSAERTGGSVSTLTIQRTQQEDSAVYLCASSLQITGIFNEQFFGPGTRLTVL.

This clonotype was seen many times. The chain has TRBV5-6 and TRBJ2-6; 9 bases match TRBD1. V lost 5 bases and J lost 0; bases outside the gene matches: 3. Germline CDR1 and CDR2: SGHDT and YYEEEE. CDR3 size: 16 residues. The CDR3 here is CASSRDRVSGANVLTF. The CDR3 nucleotides read TGTGCCAGCAGTAGGGACAGGGTCTCTGGGGCCAACGTCCTGACTTTC. Supplemented by reference TRBV5-6 and TRBJ2-6, the full variable domain reads DAGVTQSPTHLIKTRGQQVTLRCSPKSGHDTVSWYQQALGQGPQFIFQYYEEEERQRGNFPDRFSGHQFPNYSSELNVNALLLGDSALYLCASSRDRVSGANVLTFGAGSRLTVL.